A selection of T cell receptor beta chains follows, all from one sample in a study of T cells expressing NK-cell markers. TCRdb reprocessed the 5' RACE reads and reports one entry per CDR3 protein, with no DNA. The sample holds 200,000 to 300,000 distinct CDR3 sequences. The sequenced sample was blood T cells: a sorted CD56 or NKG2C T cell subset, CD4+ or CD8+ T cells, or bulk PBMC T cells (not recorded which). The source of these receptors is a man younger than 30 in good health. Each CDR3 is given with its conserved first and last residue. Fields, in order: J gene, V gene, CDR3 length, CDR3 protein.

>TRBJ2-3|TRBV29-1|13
CSETTGLADTQYF
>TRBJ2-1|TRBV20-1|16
CSASAYRESLYNEQFF
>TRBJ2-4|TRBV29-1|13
CSVAQGGENIQYF
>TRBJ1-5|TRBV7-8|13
CASSHRDNQPQHF
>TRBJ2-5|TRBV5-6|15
CASSQATGIQETQYF
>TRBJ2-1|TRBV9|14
CASSVEGRQGGQFF
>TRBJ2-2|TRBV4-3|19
CASSQPTGGTSGRPGELFF
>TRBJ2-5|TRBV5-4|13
CASTSGGFEGQYF
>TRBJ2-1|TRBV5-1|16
CASSLVPSGKYNEQFF
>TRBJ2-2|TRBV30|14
CAWNGVGRVGELFF
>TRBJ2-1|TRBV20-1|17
CSAPAGNQQGSYNEQFF
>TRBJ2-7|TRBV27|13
CATGTSGKYEQYF
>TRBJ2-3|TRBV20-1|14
CSAGEGTGGDTQYF
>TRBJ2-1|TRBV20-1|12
CSASRGPNEQFF
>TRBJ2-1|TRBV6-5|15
CASSYRSGPSNEQFF
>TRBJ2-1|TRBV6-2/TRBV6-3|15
CASSNQGSSYNEQFF
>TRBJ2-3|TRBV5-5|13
CASSSWSVDTQYF
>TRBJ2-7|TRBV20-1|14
CSAQRDRDTYEQYF
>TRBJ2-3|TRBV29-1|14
CSVEGTRNTDTQYF
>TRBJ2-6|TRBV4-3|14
CASSQGTGANVLTF
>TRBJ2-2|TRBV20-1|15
CSARVDSGRCRELFF
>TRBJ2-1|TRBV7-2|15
CASSLAPGRGNEQFF
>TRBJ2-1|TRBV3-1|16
CASSQGGTSSYNEQFF
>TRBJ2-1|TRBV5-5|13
CASSSTRVNEQFF
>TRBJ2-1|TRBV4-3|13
CASSQVGVGEQFF
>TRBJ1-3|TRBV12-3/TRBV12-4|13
CATNILDGNTIYF
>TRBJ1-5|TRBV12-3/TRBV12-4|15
CASSLSLSSNQPQHF
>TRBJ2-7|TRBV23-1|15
CASSLTTESTYEQYF
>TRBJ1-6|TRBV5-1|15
CASSLDGTSNSPLHF
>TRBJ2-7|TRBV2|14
CASSEIRGTYEQYF
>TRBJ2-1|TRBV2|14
CASSERTGLAEQFF
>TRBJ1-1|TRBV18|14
CASSDRSVNTEAFF
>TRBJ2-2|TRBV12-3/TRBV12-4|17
CASSLAPGTSDGGELFF
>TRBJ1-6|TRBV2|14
CASSRQLANSPLHF
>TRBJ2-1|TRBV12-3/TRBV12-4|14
CASRLAGSENEQFF
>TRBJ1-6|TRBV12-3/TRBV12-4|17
CASSLQHASSYNSPLHF
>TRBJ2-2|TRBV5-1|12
CASGGAPGELFF
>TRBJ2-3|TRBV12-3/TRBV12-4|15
CASSPRRAGVYTQYF
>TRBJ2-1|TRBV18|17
CASSPPRAGSPYNEQFF
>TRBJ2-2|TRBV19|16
CASNTYWDPNTGELFF
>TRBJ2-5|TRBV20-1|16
CSARDLRLRNQETQYF
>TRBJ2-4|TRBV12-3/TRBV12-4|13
CASSLREINIQYF
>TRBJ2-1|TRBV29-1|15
CSVYNPDRDYNEQFF
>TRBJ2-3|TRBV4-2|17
CASSQTNLAGGPYTQYF
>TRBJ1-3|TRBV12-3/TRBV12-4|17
CASSLRTGASSGNTIYF
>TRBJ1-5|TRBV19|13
CASSTGSNQPQHF
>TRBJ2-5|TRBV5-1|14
CASSLAMRSETQYF
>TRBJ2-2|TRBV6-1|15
CASREPGQGDGELFF
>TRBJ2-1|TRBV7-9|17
CASSLARAGGPSNEQFF
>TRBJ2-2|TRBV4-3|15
CASSPVGVSTGELFF
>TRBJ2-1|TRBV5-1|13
CASSLSSYNEQFF
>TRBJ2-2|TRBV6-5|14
CASSTAGNTGELFF
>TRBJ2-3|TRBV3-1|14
CASSRQGSTDTQYF
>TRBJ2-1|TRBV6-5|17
CASSYVSGGAFFNEQFF
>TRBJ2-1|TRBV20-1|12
CSASRSYNEQFF
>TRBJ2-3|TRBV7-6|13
CASSSIPPSTQYF
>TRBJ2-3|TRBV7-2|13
CASSPGGRDTQYF
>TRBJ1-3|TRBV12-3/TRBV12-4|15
CASSFNSYSGNTIYF
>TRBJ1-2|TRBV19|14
CATHSGTGGDGYTF
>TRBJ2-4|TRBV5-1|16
CASSAGTSGRENIQYF